A single count supports the clone carrying this TCR beta chain. Per the original methods: It was from reference gene primer amplification that nucleated cell counts were estimated. TCRdb's table, derived via immunoSEQ multiplex PCR, lists solely in-frame clones and lacks some. V and J calls and clone size are given by that table; D and trimming were obtained from the DNA. The data hold about 190,000 clones, with 80% to 85% observed a single time. The data were obtained in a study of blood T cell repertoires in COVID-19. The overall study: Researchers got acute and convalescent COVID-19 samples from the United States, Italy and Spain.

Participants spanned ages about 18 to 100 years and resided in roughly 22 US areas. Exposed study participants had met a COVID-19 case within 2 weeks before entry. Germline loops: CDR1 KGHSH, CDR2 LQKENI. Trimming at V came to 5 bases and at J to 5 bases, leaving 8 bases not matched to a gene. The CDR3 totals 14 residues. The source material was PBMCs or T cells enriched from blood (not recorded which). This receptor was identified in a woman aged 30 to 39 who had been exposed to COVID-19. The chain has TRBV18 and TRBJ2-5, with TRBD1 matching 7 bases. CDR3 in DNA: TGTGCCAGCTCAACGGGACAGACCCGGGAGACCCAGTACTTC. Protein sequence: CASSTGQTRETQYF.